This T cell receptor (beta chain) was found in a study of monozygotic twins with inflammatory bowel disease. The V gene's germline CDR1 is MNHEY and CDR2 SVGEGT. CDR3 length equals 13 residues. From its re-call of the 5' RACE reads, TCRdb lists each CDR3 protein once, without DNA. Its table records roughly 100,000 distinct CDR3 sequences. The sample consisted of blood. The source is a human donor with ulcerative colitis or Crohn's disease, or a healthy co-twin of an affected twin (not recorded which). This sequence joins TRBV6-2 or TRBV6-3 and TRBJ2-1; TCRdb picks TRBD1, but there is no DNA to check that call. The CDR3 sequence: CASGSRGDNEQFF.